This T cell receptor beta chain was retrieved from a study of T cells expressing NK-cell markers. Findings and caveats of the study: The dominant NKG2C+ clonotypes represented about 1.0-7.0% of CD8+ T cells in six donors.

For this clonotype: The antigen remains undetermined.

This CDR3 comprises 15 residues. The germline V gene has CDR1 SGHRS and CDR2 YFSETQ. TCRdb re-called the 5' RACE reads; one entry per CDR3 protein, DNA not given. The sample yields 450,000 to 600,000 distinct CDR3 sequences, of which the top ten take up less than 4.5%. The chain combines TRBV5-1 with TRBJ2-7; TCRdb lists TRBD1, though no DNA is available to test this call. The sequencing input was blood T cells: a sorted CD56 or NKG2C T cell subset, CD4+ or CD8+ T cells, or bulk PBMC T cells (not recorded which). This receptor was obtained from a man aged 18 to 30 in good health. The CDR3 sequence is CASSPLGRGSYEQYF.